This TCR beta chain was identified in a study of CD8+ T cells in alopecia areata. Study findings and constraints: Alopecia totalis/universalis scalp especially showed more expanded CD8+ clones than normal scalp.

Specified treatment: oral pan-JAK inhibitor, 5-10 mg twice daily. Cell sorting on a FACSAria was used to separate CD4+ and CD8+ T cells from the PBMCs. Sequencing used cDNA as its template, made by extracting RNA and reverse transcribing it. The repertoire was sequenced with immunoSEQ multiplex PCR; TCRdb's copy has only in-frame clones and lacks some. The data contain more than 200,000 clones, under 70% of them singletons. The junction had 7 bases not matched to a gene; V was cut back by 5 bases and J by 5 bases. This CDR3 contains 16 residues. Germline V gene lookup returns CDR1 SGHDT and CDR2 YYEEEE. A remark on this clone: Its antigen is unidentified.

V is TRBV5-6 and J is TRBJ1-6, with 10 bases aligning to TRBD1. The input for sequencing was CD4+ T cells sorted from blood, taken at week 4, from a patient treated with tofacitinib. The TCR originated in a human donor with alopecia areata. CDR3 amino acids: CASRPRDRGNNSPLHF. The CDR3 region has the DNA TGTGCCAGCAGGCCCCGGGACAGGGGTAATAATTCACCCCTCCACTTT.